The 20 T cell receptor beta chains in this list originate from one sample, sequenced in a study of blood T cell repertoires in COVID-19. Assay: immunoSEQ multiplex PCR; the TCRdb copy retains only in-frame clones and omits some. The sample lists around 150,000 clones; about 88% were seen once. Sequencing used peripheral blood. These receptors were obtained from a man aged 40-49 years with acute or convalescent COVID-19.

The rearrangement joins TRBV25-1 to TRBJ1-4; D is ambiguous. V was clipped by 3 bases and J by 2 bases, with 10 bases between them. CDR3 size: 15 residues. Germline lookup yields CDR1 MGHDK and CDR2 SYGVNS. The CDR3 spells CASSESGRTNEKLFF. The CDR3 DNA sequence: TGTGCCAGCAGTGAGTCTGGGAGGACTAATGAAAAACTGTTTTTT.

The chain carries TRBV18 and TRBJ1-1, with 7 positions matching TRBD1. The trim removed 2 bases at V and 0 bases at J, leaving 6 bases unmatched. CDR1 KGHSH and CDR2 LQKENI come from the germline V gene. The CDR3 consists of 16 residues. As DNA, the CDR3 is TGTGCCAGCTCACCAAGTCAGGGGGACTTGAACACTGAAGCTTTCTTT. Translating it yields CASSPSQGDLNTEAFF.

This chain connects TRBV6-5 to TRBJ1-5; D call uncertain. Germline assignment: CDR1 MNHEY and CDR2 SVGAGI. Trimming took 5 bases from V and 4 from J, leaving 6 bases between them. This CDR3 region has 12 residues. The CDR3 is CASSTLNQPQHF. The CDR3, as DNA: TGTGCCAGCAGTACCCTAAATCAGCCCCAGCATTTT.

This chain links TRBV5-4 with TRBJ1-3; D is ambiguous. The germline V gene encodes CDR1 SGHNT and CDR2 YYREEE (reference sequence). V was cut by 4 bases and J by 1 base, with 15 bases left in between. The length of the CDR3 is 16 residues. CDR3 amino acids: CASSAPAGVSGNTIYF. The CDR3 nucleotides are TGTGCCAGCAGCGCGCCCGCCGGGGTATCTGGAAACACCATATATTTT.

This clone appeared a few times. This sequence joins TRBV27 and TRBJ2-5; TRBD1 agrees at 7 bases. The V and J ends lost 6 bases and 3 bases, in that order; junction bases with no gene match: 10. The CDR3 is 15 amino acids. CDR1 and CDR2 (germline): MNHEY, SMNVEV (reference sequence). The DNA for the CDR3 is TGTGCCAGCAGCATCTCGGGGCAGGGGGAAGAGACCCAGTACTTC. Translated, it gives CASSISGQGEETQYF.

This rearrangement joins TRBV30 to TRBJ1-6, with TRBD1 as a possible D gene (5 bases). Trimming removed 2 bases from V and 8 bases from J, with 16 bases in between. CDR1 and CDR2 from the germline V gene are GTSNPN and SVGIG (reference sequence). The CDR3 length is 15 residues. CDR3 sequence: CAWSLPTDFYSPLHF. The CDR3 DNA is TGTGCCTGGAGTTTACCGACAGATTTTTATTCACCCCTCCACTTT.

The chain couples TRBV6-5 to TRBJ1-2; D is possibly TRBD1 (6 bases). Trimming shortened V by 7 bases and J by 5 bases, and 11 bases separated the two germline ends. CDR1 is MNHEY and CDR2 is SVGAGI in the germline V gene. The CDR3 has 12 residues. The CDR3 is CASTETGYGYTF. CDR3 DNA sequence: TGTGCCAGCACCGAAACAGGGTATGGCTACACCTTC.

The chain couples TRBV7-2 to TRBJ2-1; 11 bases agree with TRBD2. The junction had 6 bases not matched to a gene; V was cut back by 3 bases and J by 8 bases. Germline assignment: CDR1 SGHTA and CDR2 FQGNSA. There are 15 residues in the CDR3. CDR3 sequence: CASSFVAGGIDEQFF. The CDR3 DNA sequence: TGTGCCAGCAGCTTTGTAGCGGGGGGGATTGATGAGCAGTTCTTC.

The CDR3 sequence: CASRQGHEQYF. In DNA, the CDR3 is TGTGCCAGCAGACAGGGGCACGAGCAGTACTTC. The V gene is TRBV6-5, the J gene TRBJ2-7; 7 nucleotides line up with TRBD1. V shed 6 bases, J shed 5 bases, and the junction held 1 base outside the gene matches. CDR1 and CDR2 from the germline V gene are MNHEY and SVGAGI. This CDR3 spans 11 amino acids.

V is TRBV6-6 and J is TRBJ1-2; D possibly corresponds to TRBD1 (5 bases). Trimming stripped 4 bases from V and 7 bases from J, with 13 bases between. CDR1 is MNHNY and CDR2 is SVGAGI in the germline V gene (reference sequence). There are 13 residues in the CDR3. The DNA for the CDR3 is TGTGCCAGCAGTTCCAGGGTTCTTGGTGGCTACACCTTC. Protein: CASSSRVLGGYTF.

The chain links TRBV19 to TRBJ1-1; 8 bases are shared with TRBD1. CDR1 and CDR2 (germline): LNHDA, SQIVND (reference sequence). The CDR3 covers 15 residues. With 3 bases clipped from V and 0 bases from J, the junction kept 3 bases outside the gene matches. CDR3 residues: CASSMRQGMNTEAFF. CDR3 nucleotide sequence: TGTGCCAGTAGTATGAGACAGGGGATGAACACTGAAGCTTTCTTT.

On this clone itself: Mismatch with germline at one junction end may stem from a read error. The rearrangement links TRBV10-2 to TRBJ2-5, with D possibly being TRBD2 (5 bases). This CDR3 region has 16 residues. Germline values: CDR1 WSHSY, CDR2 SAAADI. Here the CDR3 reads CASCEGITRPYETQYF. CDR3 nucleotides: TGCGCCAGCTGTGAGGGTATAACTCGCCCCTATGAGACCCAGTACTTC.

V gene TRBV7-8 combines with J gene TRBJ2-2; tentatively, D is TRBD1 (5 bases). The CDR3 is 14 residues long. With 5 bases removed from V and 4 bases from J, the gap between germline ends came to 11 bases. Looked up from germline, CDR1 is SGHVS and CDR2 is FQNEAQ. This CDR3 is CASSPRASTGELFF. The CDR3 DNA is TGTGCCAGCAGCCCCAGGGCTTCCACCGGGGAGCTGTTTTTT.

The chain carries TRBV5-4 and TRBJ1-6, with 9 bases identical to TRBD1. The CDR3 has 14 residues. V lost 4 bases, J lost 6 bases, and 2 bases stayed unmatched. Germline-derived CDR1 and CDR2 are SGHNT and YYREEE (reference sequence). The CDR3: CASSVDRGNSPLHF. In nucleotides, the CDR3 is TGTGCCAGCAGCGTGGACAGGGGTAATTCACCCCTCCACTTT.

This clone occurred a few times. This chain joins TRBV5-1 and TRBJ1-1; D unresolved. Trimming pared 1 base from V and 1 base from J, leaving 14 bases between. The CDR3 spans 16 residues. Germline V CDR1 and CDR2: SGHRS, YFSETQ. The CDR3 bases are TGCGCCAGCAGCTTGAAGATCGGCCGGGGGAACACTGAAGCTTTCTTT. Translating gives CASSLKIGRGNTEAFF.

The chain links TRBV7-9 to TRBJ2-1, with 7 bases identical to TRBD2. The V gene end was trimmed by 1 base and the J gene end by 6 bases; junction bases not matched to a gene: 12. The CDR3 is made up of 17 amino acids. Germline V lookup: CDR1 SEHNR, CDR2 FQNEAQ (reference sequence). The CDR3 bases are TGTGCCAGCAGCTTAGGTTGGGCTAGCGGAATCGCCAATGAGCAGTTCTTC. Protein: CASSLGWASGIANEQFF. The complete variable domain, with remaining parts taken from reference TRBV7-9 and TRBJ2-1, reads DTGVSQNPRHKITKRGQNVTFRCDPISEHNRLYWYRQTLGQGPEFLTYFQNEAQLEKSRLLSDRFSAERPKGSFSTLEIQRTEQGDSAMYLCASSLGWASGIANEQFFGPGTRLTVL.

As for this clone: The identical CDR3 is also encoded by other nucleotide sequences in the sample. The chain recombines TRBV18 with TRBJ1-2, with TRBD1 identical over 7 bases. The trim removed 6 bases at V and 2 bases at J, leaving 3 bases unmatched. CDR1 is KGHSH and CDR2 is LQKENI in the germline V gene. This CDR3 has 13 residues. CDR3: CASSPGQNYGYTF. CDR3 in DNA: TGTGCCAGCTCCCCGGGACAGAACTATGGCTACACCTTC.

V and J are TRBV11-2 and TRBJ1-4; perhaps TRBD1 as D (6 bases). Germline assignment: CDR1 SGHAT and CDR2 FQNNGV. The V end lost 5 bases, the J end lost 4 bases, and 17 bases lay between the germline ends. The CDR3 spans 16 residues. The CDR3 region is CASSPHREGINEKLFF. CDR3 DNA sequence: TGTGCCAGCAGCCCCCACAGGGAGGGGATTAATGAAAAACTGTTTTTT.

This clone occurred once. The rearrangement uses TRBV11-2 and TRBJ2-5; the match to TRBD1 covers 8 bases. This CDR3 is 15 amino acids long. V was clipped by 5 bases and J by 2 bases; unmatched bases: 7. Germline CDR1 and CDR2: SGHAT and FQNNGV. CDR3 coding DNA: TGTGCCAGCAGCCTAGGGACAGGAGGTCAAGAGACCCAGTACTTC. Translation gives CASSLGTGGQETQYF.

The chain links TRBV30 to TRBJ1-2; tentatively, D is TRBD1 (6 bases). The CDR3 is 15 residues long. With 3 bases removed from V and 3 bases from J, the gap between germline ends came to 17 bases. CDR1 is GTSNPN, CDR2 SVGIG, per germline (reference sequence). CDR3 sequence: CAWRVQGGLDYGYTF. In DNA form, the CDR3 reads TGTGCCTGGAGGGTACAGGGAGGGTTAGACTATGGCTACACCTTC.